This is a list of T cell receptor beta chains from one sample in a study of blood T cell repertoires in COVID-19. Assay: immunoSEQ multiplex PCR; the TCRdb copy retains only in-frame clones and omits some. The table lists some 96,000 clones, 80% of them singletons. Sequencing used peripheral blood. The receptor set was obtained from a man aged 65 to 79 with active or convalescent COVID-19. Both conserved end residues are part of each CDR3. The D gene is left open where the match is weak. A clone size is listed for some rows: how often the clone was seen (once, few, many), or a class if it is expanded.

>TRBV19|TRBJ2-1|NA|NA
TGTGCCAGTAGGGCAGGCGGGAATGAGCAGTTCTTC
CASRAGGNEQFF
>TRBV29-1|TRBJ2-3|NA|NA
TGCAGCGTTGAAGTAGGCAGGGGTGCGCAGTATTTT
CSVEVGRGAQYF
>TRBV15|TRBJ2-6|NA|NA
TGTGCCACCAGCACCGGGGGTCGGGTCTACGGAGGGGCCAACGTCCTGACTTTC
CATSTGGRVYGGANVLTF
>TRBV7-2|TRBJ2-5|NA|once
TGTGCCAGCAGCTTGGGGGGGCCAGTTCAGGCCCAGTACTTC
CASSLGGPVQAQYF
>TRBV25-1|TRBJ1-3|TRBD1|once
TGTGCCAGCAGTGAATCTTCAGGGGGCTCTGGAAACACCATATATTTT
CASSESSGGSGNTIYF
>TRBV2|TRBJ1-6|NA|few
TGTGGCGGCGGGGGAGAAGGGCCACCCCTCCACTTT
CGGGGEGPPLHF
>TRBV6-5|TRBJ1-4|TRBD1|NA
TGTGCCAGCAGTTACGAGGGACAGGGGGATGAAAAACTGTTTTTT
CASSYEGQGDEKLFF
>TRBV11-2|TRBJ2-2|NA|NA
TGTGCCAGCAGCTCGCCAGTTGGTCGAACCGGGGAGCTGTTTTTT
CASSSPVGRTGELFF
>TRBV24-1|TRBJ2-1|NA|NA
TGTGCCACCAGTACAGGGCTACTAAATGAGCAGTTCTTC
CATSTGLLNEQFF
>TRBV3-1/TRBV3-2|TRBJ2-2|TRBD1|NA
TGTGCCAGCAGCCCCCCAACGTTCCGACCGGGACAGAGCTACACCGGGGAGCTGTTTTTT
CASSPPTFRPGQSYTGELFF
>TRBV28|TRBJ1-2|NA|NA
TGTGCCAGCAGCATCACAGCTTCTAACTATGGCTACACCTTC
CASSITASNYGYTF
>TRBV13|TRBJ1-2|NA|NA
TGTGCCAGCAGCTCCGGACACTTAGACTATGGCTACACCTTC
CASSSGHLDYGYTF
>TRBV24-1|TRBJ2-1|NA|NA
TGTGCCACCAGTGACCCTACAGGGAGCTCCTACAATGAGCAGTTCTTC
CATSDPTGSSYNEQFF
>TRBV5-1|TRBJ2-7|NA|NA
TGCGCCAGCAGCTTGGCCCTTAGCGGCGGGGAGCAGTACTTC
CASSLALSGGEQYF
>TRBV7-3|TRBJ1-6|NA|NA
TGTGCCAGCAGCTTAAGTCCAGGAGGTTATAATTCACCCCTCCACTTT
CASSLSPGGYNSPLHF
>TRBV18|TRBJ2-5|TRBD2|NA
TGTGCCAGCTCACCACCTAATCGGGGGGGTGAGACCCAGTACTTC
CASSPPNRGGETQYF
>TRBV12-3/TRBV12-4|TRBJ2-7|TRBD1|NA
TGTGCCAGCAGCAGGACAGGGGGTGAGCAGTACTTC
CASSRTGGEQYF
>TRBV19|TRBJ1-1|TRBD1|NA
TGTGCCAGTATTCTCAGGACGGGACAGCGGGCCGAAGCTTTCTTT
CASILRTGQRAEAFF
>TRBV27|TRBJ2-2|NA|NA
TGTGCCAGCAGTTTACAGATAACCGGGGAGCTGTTTTTT
CASSLQITGELFF
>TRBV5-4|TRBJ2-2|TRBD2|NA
TGTGCCAGCAGCTTGGCGGGCGGGGGGGCCGCCGGGGAGCTGTTTTTT
CASSLAGGGAAGELFF
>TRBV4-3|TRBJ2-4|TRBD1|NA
TGCGCCAGCAGCCAAGCGAGGACAGGGGTAAACATTCAGTACTTC
CASSQARTGVNIQYF
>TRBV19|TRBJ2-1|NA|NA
TGTGCCAGTAGTATACCGAGCTCCTACAATGAGCAGTTCTTC
CASSIPSSYNEQFF
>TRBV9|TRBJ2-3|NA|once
TGTGCCAGCAGCGAGGGGGGGGCATCCACAGATACGCAGTATTTT
CASSEGGASTDTQYF
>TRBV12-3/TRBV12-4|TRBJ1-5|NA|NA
TGTGCCAGCAGTTTAAAGGGGAATCAGCCCCAGCATTTT
CASSLKGNQPQHF
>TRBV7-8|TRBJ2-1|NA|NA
TGTGCCAGCAGCTCCTCGGAGAGGATATCCTACAATGAGCAGTTCTTC
CASSSSERISYNEQFF
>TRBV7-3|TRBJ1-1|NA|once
TGTGCCAGCAGCCTCACCCCACAGATCACTGAAGCTTTCTTT
CASSLTPQITEAFF